This entry lists 15 T cell receptor beta chains sequenced from one sample in a study of cytomegalovirus exposure and HLA in healthy donors. The PCR contained 60 Vbeta and 13 Jbeta primers. Profiling relied on immunoSEQ multiplex PCR, and the TCRdb table lists in-frame clones only, not all of them. The sample lists over 100,000 clones, roughly 60% occurring once. The sequencing sample was made of PBMCs. These TCRs come from a human donor in good health.

This clone was observed once. V and J are TRBV28 and TRBJ1-5; 7 bases line up with TRBD1. CDR3 length: 14 amino acids. J gave up 6 bases and V 7 bases, and 9 bases lay outside the gene matches. Per germline, CDR1 MDHEN and CDR2 SYDVKM. The CDR3 spells CASNIEGATQPQHF. Written as DNA, the CDR3 is TGTGCCAGCAACATAGAGGGGGCGACTCAGCCCCAGCATTTT.

The chain carries TRBV28 and TRBJ1-2; D call uncertain. Germline CDR1 reads MDHEN; CDR2 reads SYDVKM. Deletions cut 3 bases from V and 4 bases from J, with 15 bases between. The CDR3 sequence is 15 residues long. The CDR3 protein is CASSLGHFQVYGYTF. In nucleotides, the CDR3 is TGTGCCAGCAGTTTGGGCCACTTCCAGGTCTATGGCTACACCTTC.

The V call is TRBV5-1, the J call TRBJ2-5; D is unclear. V lost 4 bases and J 3 bases, leaving 10 bases between the germline ends. The CDR3 covers 13 residues. Looked up from germline, CDR1 is SGHRS and CDR2 is YFSETQ. CDR3 residues: CASSLNVEETQYF. In DNA form, the CDR3 reads TGCGCCAGCAGCCTTAACGTAGAAGAGACCCAGTACTTC.

The rearrangement uses TRBV5-1 and TRBJ2-1, with D unclear. The V end was cut by 5 bases, the J end by 6 bases, with 12 bases between. Germline V gene lookup returns CDR1 SGHRS and CDR2 YFSETQ. CDR3 length: 13 residues. The CDR3 sequence is CASRMAVGNEQFF. In nucleotides, the CDR3 is TGCGCCAGCAGGATGGCGGTGGGCAATGAGCAGTTCTTC.

Points on this clone: This CDR3 is also generated by other DNA sequences in the sample. This sequence joins TRBV5-6 and TRBJ2-2; D possibly corresponds to TRBD2 (6 bases). The V end lost 2 bases, the J end lost 4 bases, and 15 bases lay between the germline ends. The CDR3 runs to 16 residues. Germline V lookup: CDR1 SGHDT, CDR2 YYEEEE. CDR3 region: CASSFSGGVGTGELFF. The CDR3 nucleotides are TGTGCCAGCAGCTTTAGCGGAGGGGTCGGCACCGGGGAGCTGTTTTTT.

In this sample, this clone turned up once. V is TRBV28 and J is TRBJ1-5; 8 bases are shared with TRBD1. The germline V gene has CDR1 MDHEN and CDR2 SYDVKM. J gave up 2 bases and V 5 bases, and 8 bases lay outside the gene matches. The CDR3 sequence is 16 residues long. CDR3 in DNA: TGTGCCAGCAGTCCCTGGACAGGGTCGGGCAATCAGCCCCAGCATTTT. It yields the protein CASSPWTGSGNQPQHF.

This chain uses TRBV27 with TRBJ1-1, with D tentatively TRBD1 (5 bases). CDR3 size: 15 residues. Trimming pared 5 bases from V and 1 base from J, leaving 14 bases between. Germline values: CDR1 MNHEY, CDR2 SMNVEV (reference sequence). This CDR3 is CASSPQTVTNTEAFF. The CDR3 DNA reads TGTGCCAGCAGTCCGCAGACAGTGACGAACACTGAAGCTTTCTTT.

The chain combines TRBV27 with TRBJ2-2; 9 nucleotides line up with TRBD2. Germline V gene data show CDR1 as MNHEY and CDR2 as SMNVEV (reference sequence). V shed 6 bases, J shed 6 bases, and the junction held 5 bases outside the gene matches. This CDR3 is built from 14 residues. DNA of the CDR3: TGTGCCAGCAGGGATAGCGGGAGACCCGGGGAGCTGTTTTTT. Amino acids: CASRDSGRPGELFF.

V usage is TRBV5-1 and J usage is TRBJ1-1, with 7 bases identical to TRBD1. The CDR3 loop spans 14 amino acids. V shed 0 bases and J 4 bases; nucleotides not matched to a gene: 3. The V gene's germline CDR1 is SGHRS and CDR2 YFSETQ. The CDR3 is CASSLVQGVTEAFF. The CDR3 coding sequence is TGCGCCAGCAGCTTGGTTCAGGGGGTCACTGAAGCTTTCTTT.

J is TRBJ1-2 and V is TRBV19; the D is unclear. Trimming removed 6 bases at V and 6 bases at J, with 14 bases between. The CDR3 runs to 13 residues. Germline loops: CDR1 LNHDA, CDR2 SQIVND (reference sequence). Here the CDR3 DNA reads TGTGCCAGTAGAGTGATGTCAGGCCATGGCTACACCTTC. Translating it yields CASRVMSGHGYTF.

The chain is built from TRBV6-1 and TRBJ2-5; 10 bases map to TRBD2. The end of the DNA fits TRBJ2-7 better, so the J call may be wrong. This CDR3 has 14 residues. CDR1 and CDR2 from the germline V gene are MNHNS and SASEGT. CDR3 residues: CASIRSGRAYEQYF. For the CDR3, the DNA is TGTGCCAGCATAAGGAGCGGGAGGGCTTACGAGCAGTACTTC.

V usage is TRBV2 and J usage is TRBJ2-7; 8 nucleotides match TRBD1. CDR3 length: 15 residues. V lost 6 bases to trimming and J lost 2 bases; unmatched junction nucleotides: 9. CDR1 and CDR2 (germline): SNHLY, FYNNEI. CDR3 DNA: TGTGCCAGCAGACCTCCGGGACAGGTGGCCTACGAGCAGTACTTC. Protein: CASRPPGQVAYEQYF.

This chain links TRBV27 with TRBJ2-1; 11 bases line up with TRBD2. Losses at the gene ends were 6 bases for V and 6 bases for J; bases not matched to a gene: 7. The CDR3 loop spans 15 amino acids. The V gene's germline CDR1 is MNHEY and CDR2 SMNVEV (reference sequence). CDR3 region: CASRLGLAETNEQFF. In DNA form, the CDR3 reads TGTGCCAGCAGATTGGGACTAGCGGAAACCAATGAGCAGTTCTTC.

The chain combines TRBV7-9 with TRBJ2-5, with D unclear. The CDR3 loop spans 13 amino acids. Trimming cost V 8 bases and J 5 bases, with 15 bases left between them. Per the germline V gene, CDR1 is SEHNR and CDR2 is FQNEAQ (reference sequence). In DNA form, the CDR3 reads TGTGCCAGCTCCGATACCTACGGGGAGACCCAGTACTTC. Its protein is CASSDTYGETQYF.

The rearrangement joins TRBV4-1 to TRBJ1-1; D is perhaps TRBD1 (6 bases). The length of the CDR3 is 16 residues. CDR1 and CDR2 (germline): MGHRA, YSYEKL. The ends were cut back, 3 bases at V and 1 base at J, with 15 bases in the middle. CDR3 nucleotides: TGCGCCAGCAGCCACTACGTACAGGGTCGGAACACTGAAGCTTTCTTT. Encoded protein: CASSHYVQGRNTEAFF.